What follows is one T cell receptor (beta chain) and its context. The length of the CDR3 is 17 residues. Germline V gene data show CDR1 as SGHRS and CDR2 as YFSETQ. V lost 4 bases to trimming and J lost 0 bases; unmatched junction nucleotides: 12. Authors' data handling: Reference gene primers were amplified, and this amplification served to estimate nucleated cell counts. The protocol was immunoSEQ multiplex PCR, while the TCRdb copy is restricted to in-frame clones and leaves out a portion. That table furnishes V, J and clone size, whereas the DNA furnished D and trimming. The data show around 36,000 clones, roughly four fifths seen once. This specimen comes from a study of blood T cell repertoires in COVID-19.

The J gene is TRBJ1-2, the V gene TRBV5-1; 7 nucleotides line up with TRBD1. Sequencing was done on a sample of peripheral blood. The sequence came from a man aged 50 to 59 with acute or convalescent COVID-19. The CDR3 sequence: CASSDGQAVLPNYGYTF. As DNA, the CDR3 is TGCGCCAGCAGCGACGGACAGGCCGTCTTACCTAACTATGGCTACACCTTC.